This T cell receptor beta chain comes out of a study of beta chain features in type 1 diabetes. Points from the study as a whole: The question of HLA type influencing TCRB rearrangement was one that remained unresolved here.

V shed 2 bases and J 3 bases; nucleotides not matched to a gene: 9. Germline V gene sequence: CDR1 MGHRA, CDR2 YSYEKL. This CDR3 has 17 residues. Remarks on this clone: Its antigen remains unknown.

Reverse transcribing all isolated RNA meant expressed TCRB transcripts were sequenced. This table comes from immunoSEQ multiplex PCR, and its TCRdb copy is limited to in-frame clones, with some not included. The sample holds 300,000 to 450,000 clones, around 19% seen once. This receptor was obtained from a woman between 18 and 29 years old in good health. The chain couples TRBV4-1 to TRBJ2-4, with TRBD2 matching over 8 bases. Sequencing was performed on naive CD4+ T cells from blood. The CDR3 sequence: CASSQPIAGRVKNIQYF. The CDR3 bases are TGCGCCAGCAGCCAACCTATAGCGGGAAGGGTCAAAAACATTCAGTACTTC.